This entry lists 5 T cell receptor beta chains sequenced from one sample in a study of blood T cell repertoires in COVID-19. Data came from immunoSEQ multiplex PCR; TCRdb stores just in-frame clones and leaves some out. The sample lists 210,000 or so clones, roughly 90% seen once, with around 2.8% in the top ten. Specimen: peripheral blood. These receptors were taken from a woman aged 60-75 years with acute or convalescent COVID-19.

The V gene is TRBV5-4, the J gene TRBJ1-2; no clear D. The germline CDR1 and CDR2 sequences are SGHNT and YYREEE (reference sequence). The CDR3 consists of 13 residues. Trimming cost V 4 bases and J 3 bases, with 10 bases left between them. CDR3 in DNA: TGTGCCAGCAGCCTGACAAACGACTATGGCTACACCTTC. This encodes CASSLTNDYGYTF.

The chain is built from TRBV5-1 and TRBJ1-1; maybe TRBD1 (6 bases). This CDR3 is 14 amino acids long. Per the germline V gene, CDR1 is SGHRS and CDR2 is YFSETQ. V lost 2 bases and J 0 bases, leaving 8 bases between the germline ends. The CDR3: CASSFGQMNTEAFF. The CDR3, as DNA: TGCGCCAGCAGCTTTGGACAGATGAACACTGAAGCTTTCTTT.

The gene calls are TRBV27 and TRBJ2-5; TRBD2 is a possible D gene (6 bases). Germline lookup yields CDR1 MNHEY and CDR2 SMNVEV (reference sequence). Trimming left V 2 bases short and J 5 bases short, with 9 bases between. CDR3 length: 13 amino acids. CDR3 bases: TGTGCCAGCAGTTTAGCGGGGCGGGAGACCCAGTACTTC. Protein: CASSLAGRETQYF.

This chain uses TRBV9 with TRBJ2-3; TRBD2 matches 14 bases. Germline V gives CDR1 SGDLS, CDR2 YYNGEE. The CDR3 has 20 amino acids. Unmatched junction bases numbered 15, after V lost 4 bases and J lost 2 bases. CDR3 DNA sequence: TGTGCCAGCAGCAAAGCCCCGACGACTAGCGGGAGGGCCTACACAGATACGCAGTATTTT. Translated: CASSKAPTTSGRAYTDTQYF. Supplemented by reference TRBV9 and TRBJ2-3, the full variable domain reads DSGVTQTPKHLITATGQRVTLRCSPRSGDLSVYWYQQSLDQGLQFLIQYYNGEERAKGNILERFSAQQFPDLHSELNLSSLELGDSALYFCASSKAPTTSGRAYTDTQYFGPGTRLTVL.

Turning to this clone: Other DNA sequences of this sample code for an identical CDR3. The rearrangement uses TRBV6-1 and TRBJ1-2; TRBD1 agrees at 8 bases. V lost 1 base, J lost 4 bases, and 5 bases stayed unmatched. CDR3 length: 15 amino acids. Germline lookup yields CDR1 MNHNS and CDR2 SASEGT. The CDR3 protein is CASSEGQGAFYGYTF. In nucleotides, the CDR3 is TGTGCCAGCAGTGAAGGGCAGGGGGCTTTCTATGGCTACACCTTC.